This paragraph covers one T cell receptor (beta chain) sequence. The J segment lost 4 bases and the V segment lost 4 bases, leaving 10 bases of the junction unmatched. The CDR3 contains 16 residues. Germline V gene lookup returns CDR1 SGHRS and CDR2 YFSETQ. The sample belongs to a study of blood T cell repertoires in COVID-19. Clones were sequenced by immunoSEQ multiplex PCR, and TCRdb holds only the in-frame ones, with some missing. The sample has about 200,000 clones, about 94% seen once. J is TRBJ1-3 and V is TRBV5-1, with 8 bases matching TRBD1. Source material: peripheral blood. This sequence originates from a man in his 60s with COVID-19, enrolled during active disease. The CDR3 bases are TGCGCCAGCAGCCTATATGGACAGGGTCCCGGAAACACCATATATTTT. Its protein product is CASSLYGQGPGNTIYF.